Many counts were recorded for the clone carrying this T cell receptor beta chain. Its antigen is not known. The entry originates in a study of T cells after yellow fever vaccination. Study conclusions and caveats: Some clonotypes were seen in both the CD4 and the CD8 compartments. These made up a small share and likely arose from convergent recombination. Post-booster samples contained most primary-vaccination clones (just under 98% CD4, almost 90% CD8). Weaker overall was a secondary response that nonetheless peaked faster, on day 5 versus 15.

By 5'RACE template switching, TCR cDNA was produced, with a universal primer site and UMIs added in the process. Each CDR3 protein gets one entry after TCRdb re-called the 5' RACE reads with MiXCR. In the table there are around 300,000 distinct CDR3 sequences, around 4.3% of which are singletons. CDR3 length: 16 residues. Germline V gene sequence: CDR1 ENHRY, CDR2 SYGVKD. The V gene end was trimmed by 0 bases and the J gene end by 1 base; junction bases not matched to a gene: 3. The source was PBMCs, collected 15 days after the yellow fever booster vaccination. This chain joins TRBV10-3 and TRBJ2-1, with 7 bases lining up with TRBD1. This clonotype originated in a man between 18 and 35 years old who received the YFV17D yellow fever vaccine. CDR3 protein: CAISESTGASYNEQFF. CDR3 coding DNA: TGTGCCATCAGTGAGTCAACAGGGGCATCCTACAATGAGCAGTTCTTC.